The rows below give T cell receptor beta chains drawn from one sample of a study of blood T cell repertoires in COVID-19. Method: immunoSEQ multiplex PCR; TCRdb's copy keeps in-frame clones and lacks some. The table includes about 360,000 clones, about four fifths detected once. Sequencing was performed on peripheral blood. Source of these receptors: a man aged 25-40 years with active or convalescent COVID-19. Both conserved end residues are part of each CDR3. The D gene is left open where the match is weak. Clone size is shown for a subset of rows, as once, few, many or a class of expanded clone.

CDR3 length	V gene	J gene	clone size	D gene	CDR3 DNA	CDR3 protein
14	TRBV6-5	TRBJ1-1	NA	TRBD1	TGTGCCAGCAGTTACGAGGGGGCGAACACTGAAGCTTTCTTT	CASSYEGANTEAFF
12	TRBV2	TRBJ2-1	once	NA	TGTGCCAGCACCCGGGATACGAATGAGCAGTTCTTC	CASTRDTNEQFF
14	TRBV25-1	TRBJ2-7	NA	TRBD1	TGTGCCACCGCCCGGGACAGATTCCCCTACGAGCAGTACTTC	CATARDRFPYEQYF
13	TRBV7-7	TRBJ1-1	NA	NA	TGTGCCAGCAGCTTAGCGTCGGACACTGAAGCTTTCTTT	CASSLASDTEAFF
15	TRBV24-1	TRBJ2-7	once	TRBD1	TGTGCCACCAGTGAGACCGGGACAGGTAACCACGAGCAGTACTTC	CATSETGTGNHEQYF
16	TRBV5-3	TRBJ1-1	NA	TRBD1	TGTGCCAGAAGCAACGCCCGGACAGGGGGCGTTACTGAAGCTTTCTTT	CARSNARTGGVTEAFF
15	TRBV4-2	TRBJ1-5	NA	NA	TGTGCCAGCAGCCAAGCACCCGCAGGGCCTCAGCCCCAGCATTTT	CASSQAPAGPQPQHF
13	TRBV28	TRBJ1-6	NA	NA	TGTGCCAGCAGTTTCGGCCTGGGCTCACCCCTCCACTTT	CASSFGLGSPLHF
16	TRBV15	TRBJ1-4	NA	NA	TGTGCCACCAGCAGAGATCCGGACATGACCGTGTGGAAACTGTTTTTT	CATSRDPDMTVWKLFF
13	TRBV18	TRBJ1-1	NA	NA	TGTGCCAGCTCACCCCGCGGGGGCGCTGAAGCTTTCTTT	CASSPRGGAEAFF
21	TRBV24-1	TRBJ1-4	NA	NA	TGTGCCACCAGTGATGCCTCGCGGGCCAGGTGGGTATTGGCAACTAATGAAAAACTGTTTTTT	CATSDASRARWVLATNEKLFF
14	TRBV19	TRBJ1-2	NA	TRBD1	TGTGCCAGTAGTCCCCGGGACAGGGGTTCTGGCTACACCTTC	CASSPRDRGSGYTF
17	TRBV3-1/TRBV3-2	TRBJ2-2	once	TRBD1	TGTGCCAGCAGCCACCCCCGTGGGACAGGGTACACCGGGGAGCTGTTTTTT	CASSHPRGTGYTGELFF
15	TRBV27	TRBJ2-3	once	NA	TGTGCCAGCAGTTTATCGGGCAGGGTAACAGATACGCAGTATTTT	CASSLSGRVTDTQYF
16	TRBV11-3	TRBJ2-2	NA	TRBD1	TGTGCCAGCAGCCGAGTAACAGGGGGAACCGCCGGGGAGCTGTTTTTT	CASSRVTGGTAGELFF
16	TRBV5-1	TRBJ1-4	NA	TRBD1	TGCGCCAGCAGAACGGGACAGGGCCTATTTCGTGAAAAACTGTTTTTT	CASRTGQGLFREKLFF
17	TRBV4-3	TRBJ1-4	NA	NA	TGCGCCAGCAGCCAAGAATTTCGGTCCGCCGGGGGTGAAAAACTGTTTTTT	CASSQEFRSAGGEKLFF
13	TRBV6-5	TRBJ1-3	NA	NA	TGTGCCAGCAGAACAGGCTCTGGAAACACCATATATTTT	CASRTGSGNTIYF
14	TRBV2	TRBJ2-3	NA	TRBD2	TGTGCCAGCAGGCTAGCGGGGGTTCGGGGTACGCAGTATTTT	CASRLAGVRGTQYF
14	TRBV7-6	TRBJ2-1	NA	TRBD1	TGTGCCAGCAGCCCCTGGACAGGGGGTGGGGGGCAGTTCTTC	CASSPWTGGGGQFF
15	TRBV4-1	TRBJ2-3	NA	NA	TGCGCCAGCAGCCAAGCTCCCCCCAGCACAGATACGCAGTATTTT	CASSQAPPSTDTQYF
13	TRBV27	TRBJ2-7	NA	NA	TGTGCCAGCAGCCGTGGGTTGAGGGCCGAGCAGTACTTC	CASSRGLRAEQYF
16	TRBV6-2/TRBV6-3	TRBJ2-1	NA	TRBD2	TGTGCCAGCATCCCGCGCGGCGGGGGAATCTACAATGAGCAGTTCTTC	CASIPRGGGIYNEQFF
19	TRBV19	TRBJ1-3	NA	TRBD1	TGTGCCAGTAGTCAATTACGGACAGGCCTCATTTTTTCTGGAAACACCATATATTTT	CASSQLRTGLIFSGNTIYF
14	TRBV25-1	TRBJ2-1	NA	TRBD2	TGTGCCAGCAGCCAGAGCGGGAGTCTGAATGAGCAGTTCTTC	CASSQSGSLNEQFF
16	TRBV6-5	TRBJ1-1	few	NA	TGTGCCAGCAGTTACAATTATGCAGGCCCGAACACTGAAGCTTTCTTT	CASSYNYAGPNTEAFF
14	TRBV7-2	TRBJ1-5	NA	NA	TGTGCCAGCAGCTTAGGCGTCTCATTGGAGCCCCAGCATTTT	CASSLGVSLEPQHF
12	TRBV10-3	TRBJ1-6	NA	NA	TGTGCCATCAGTGACCAAAATTCACCCCTCCACTTT	CAISDQNSPLHF
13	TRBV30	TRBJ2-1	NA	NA	TGTGCCTGGATGCCGGACACCGCCAATGAGCAGTTCTTC	CAWMPDTANEQFF
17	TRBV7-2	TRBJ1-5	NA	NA	TGTGCCAGCCTATTCGGTACGAAAGACAGTAGCAATCAGCCCCAGCATTTT	CASLFGTKDSSNQPQHF
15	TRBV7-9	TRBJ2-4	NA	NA	TGTGCCAGCAGCTACCCTGGGGGGGCCAAAAACATTCAGTACTTC	CASSYPGGAKNIQYF
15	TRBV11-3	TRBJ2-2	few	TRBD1	TGTGCCAGCAGCTTAATAGGGACAGCAGGCGGGGAGCTGTTTTTT	CASSLIGTAGGELFF
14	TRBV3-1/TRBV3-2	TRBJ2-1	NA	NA	TGTGCCAGCAGCCACGGGGTATGGAGCAATGAGCAGTTCTTC	CASSHGVWSNEQFF
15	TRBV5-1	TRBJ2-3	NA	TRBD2	TGCGCCAGCAGACCTAGCGGGGGGGACACAGATACGCAGTATTTT	CASRPSGGDTDTQYF
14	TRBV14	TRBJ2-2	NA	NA	TGTGCCAGCAGCCGTACCAGTTACACCGGGGAGCTGTTTTTT	CASSRTSYTGELFF
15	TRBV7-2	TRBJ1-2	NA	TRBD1	TGTGCCAGCAGCTTCGATGGGACAGTTAACTATGGCTACACCTTC	CASSFDGTVNYGYTF
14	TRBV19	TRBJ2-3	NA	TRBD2	TGTGCCAGTAGGACTAGCGCCCGTAGAGATACGCAGTATTTT	CASRTSARRDTQYF
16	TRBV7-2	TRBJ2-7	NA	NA	TGTGCCAGCAGCTACGGAGGGGGGGCTGAAAGAGGCGAGCAGTACTTC	CASSYGGGAERGEQYF
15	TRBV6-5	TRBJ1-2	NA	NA	TGTGCCAGCAGTTCCGCGAGGACAGCGATATATGGCTACACCTTC	CASSSARTAIYGYTF
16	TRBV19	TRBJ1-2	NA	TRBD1	TGTGCCAGTAGTCCGCAGACAGGGAATGTCTATGATGGCTACACCTTC	CASSPQTGNVYDGYTF
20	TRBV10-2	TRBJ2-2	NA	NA	TGCGCCAGCATGAGGTATGACCTACTAACGGCAGCCGCGAACACCGGGGAGCTGTTTTTT	CASMRYDLLTAAANTGELFF
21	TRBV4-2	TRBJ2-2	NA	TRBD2	TGTGCCAGCAGCCGCGGTCTCGCGGGGGACCTCCGGGAAATTCGAATCGGGGAGCTGTTTTTT	CASSRGLAGDLREIRIGELFF
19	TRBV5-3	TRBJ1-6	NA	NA	TGTGCCAGAAGCTTCAACTATCAAGGGGTGAGCTCCTATAATTCACCCCTCCACTTT	CARSFNYQGVSSYNSPLHF
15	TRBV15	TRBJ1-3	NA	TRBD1	TGTGCCACCAGCAGTGACAGGGAGACTGGAAACACCATATATTTT	CATSSDRETGNTIYF
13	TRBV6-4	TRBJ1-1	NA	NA	TGTGCCAGCAGTGTCGAGGGCGAGGGTGAAGCTTTCTTT	CASSVEGEGEAFF
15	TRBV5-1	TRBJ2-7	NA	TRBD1	TGCGCCAGCAGCTTGGTCGCGACAGGGGACTACGAGCAGTACTTC	CASSLVATGDYEQYF
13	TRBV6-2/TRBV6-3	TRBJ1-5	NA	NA	TGTGCCAGCAGTTTCCAGGGATACCAGCCCCAGCATTTT	CASSFQGYQPQHF
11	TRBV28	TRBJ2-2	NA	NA	TGTGCCAGCAGGGAGTTCGGGGAGCTGTTTTTT	CASREFGELFF
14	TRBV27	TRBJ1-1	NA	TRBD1	TGTGCCAGCAGTTTATCACAGGGGGGTACTGAAGCTTTCTTT	CASSLSQGGTEAFF
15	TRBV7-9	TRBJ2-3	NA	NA	TGTGCCAGCAGCCCAGTAGGCGGGGGCACAGATACGCAGTATTTT	CASSPVGGGTDTQYF
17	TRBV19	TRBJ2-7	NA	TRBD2	TGTGCCAGTAGTATAGAGTGGTTTGCCGCGGGAGCGTACGAGCAGTACTTC	CASSIEWFAAGAYEQYF
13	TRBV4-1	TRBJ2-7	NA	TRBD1	TGCGCCAGCAGCCCAGAAGGGGGCGGGGAGCAGTACTTC	CASSPEGGGEQYF
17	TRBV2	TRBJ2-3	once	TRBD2	TGTGCCAGCAGTGACCCGGGACTAGCGAGGAGCACAGATACGCAGTATTTT	CASSDPGLARSTDTQYF
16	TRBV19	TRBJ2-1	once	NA	TGTGCCAGTAGTAGACAGGCGTTGAGCTCCTACAATGAGCAGTTCTTC	CASSRQALSSYNEQFF
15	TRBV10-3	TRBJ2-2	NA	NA	TGTGCCATCAGTGGTGCTCAGGGTGGCACCGGGGAGCTGTTTTTT	CAISGAQGGTGELFF
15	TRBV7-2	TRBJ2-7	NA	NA	TGTGCCAGCAGCTCCGGGTCGAGTGCCAGGGGCGAGCAGTACTTC	CASSSGSSARGEQYF
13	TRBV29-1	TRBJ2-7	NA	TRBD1	TGCAGCGTTGTTCGCCAGGGGGCGGGGGAGCAGTACTTC	CSVVRQGAGEQYF
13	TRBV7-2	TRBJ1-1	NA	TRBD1	TGTGCCAGCAGCTTACTAGGGGGCCCTGAAGCTTTCTTT	CASSLLGGPEAFF
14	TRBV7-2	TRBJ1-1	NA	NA	TGTGCCAGCAGCTTAGTCCCAGGAAAGGCTGAAGCTTTCTTT	CASSLVPGKAEAFF
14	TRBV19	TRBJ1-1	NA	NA	TGTGCCAGTAGTATACGAGGGATCAACACTGAAGCTTTCTTT	CASSIRGINTEAFF